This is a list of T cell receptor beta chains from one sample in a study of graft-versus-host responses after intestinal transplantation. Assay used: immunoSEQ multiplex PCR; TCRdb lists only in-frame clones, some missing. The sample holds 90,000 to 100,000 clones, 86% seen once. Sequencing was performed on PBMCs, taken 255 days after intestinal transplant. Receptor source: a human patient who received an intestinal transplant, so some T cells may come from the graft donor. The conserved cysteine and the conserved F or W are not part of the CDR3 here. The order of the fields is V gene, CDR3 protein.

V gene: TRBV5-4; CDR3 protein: ASSLGLGTGYEQY
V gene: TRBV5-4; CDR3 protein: ASSQSGTEGGDEQF
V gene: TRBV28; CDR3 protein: ASRVVVSGGYT
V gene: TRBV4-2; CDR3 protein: ASSEAGTSGGATYTQY
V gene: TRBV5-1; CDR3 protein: ASSPTGVDYNEQF
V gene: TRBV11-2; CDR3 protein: ASSFLWTFGYEQY
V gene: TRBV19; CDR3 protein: AFKASDGTDTQY
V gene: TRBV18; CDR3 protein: ASSPGGDKNIQY
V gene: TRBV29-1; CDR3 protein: SFLAGGVDTQY
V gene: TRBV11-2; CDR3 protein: ASSLDRRGHEQY
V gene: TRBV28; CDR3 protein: ASSFPANYGYT
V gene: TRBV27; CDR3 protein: ASSLHYGDHTGELF
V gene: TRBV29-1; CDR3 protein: SARLALTSGTLRETQY
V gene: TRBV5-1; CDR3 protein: ASSFGDGSYEQY
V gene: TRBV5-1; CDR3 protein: ASSPGQGAYEQY
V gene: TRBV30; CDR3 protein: AWSAQGISGNTIY
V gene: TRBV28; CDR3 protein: ASSSLRGLEGSPSYNEQF
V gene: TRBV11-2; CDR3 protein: ASRGNGGTYEQY
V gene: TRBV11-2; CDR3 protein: ASSMGPPYEQY
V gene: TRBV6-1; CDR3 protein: ASSRSTGGYEQY
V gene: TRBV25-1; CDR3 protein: ASSKAGINEQY
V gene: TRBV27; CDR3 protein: ANFRERNSPLH
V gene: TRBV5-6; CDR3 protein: ASSPPLGSGGPRNEQF
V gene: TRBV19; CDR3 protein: ASNRGNYGYT
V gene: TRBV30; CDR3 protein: AWSSTLGGGETQY
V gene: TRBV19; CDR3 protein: ASSIWEGDSNQPQH
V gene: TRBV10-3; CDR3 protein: AISESLASSTQSYNYGYT
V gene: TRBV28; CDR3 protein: ASSYQNLAGENIQY
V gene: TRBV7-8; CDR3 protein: ASSLVSGTGGAGYGYT
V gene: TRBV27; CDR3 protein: ASIGYGTDTQY
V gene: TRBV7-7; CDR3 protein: ASSSTGADGETQY
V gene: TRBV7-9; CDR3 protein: ASSLSGDQPQH
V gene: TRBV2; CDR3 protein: ASSDRSGRAGYNEQF
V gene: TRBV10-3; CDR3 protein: ATRGGALDTQY
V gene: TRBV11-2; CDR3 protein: ASSLDRMPDTIY
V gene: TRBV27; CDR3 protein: ASGSGSHEQY
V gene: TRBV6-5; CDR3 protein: ASSYRDRETDTQY
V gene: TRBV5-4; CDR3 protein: ASSSESLYNEQF
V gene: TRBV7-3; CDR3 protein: ASSSSGSWGDTQY
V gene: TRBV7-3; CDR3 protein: ASSPDSNVGNEQY
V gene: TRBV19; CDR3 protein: ASSGGEAYGYT
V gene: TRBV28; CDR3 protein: ASSLWQGNTEAF
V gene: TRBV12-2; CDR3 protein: ASRLGSRKTSGDPGCVETQY